This entry features one T cell receptor beta chain sequence. What it binds is not known. The record originates from a study of Ad26.COV2.S vaccination and SARS-CoV-2 variants. In the study overall: Intramuscularly, Ad26.COV2.S was given either once or twice, 56 days apart. Study-level results: Vaccine and placebo groups showed comparable non-spike TCR breadth.

CDR1 and CDR2 (germline): MDHEN, SYDVKM. The CDR3 totals 12 residues. V was pared by 5 bases and J by 4 bases, with 9 bases between. This sample's treatment: about 20 received Ad26.COV2.S at low or high dose, single or two shots; several received placebo; per-sample allocation not given. Following the first vaccine or placebo injection, samples were taken on day 63. Whoever gave the sample was an adult aged 18-55 years in Boston. Repertoires were generated with immunoSEQ multiplex PCR, while TCRdb's copy carries only in-frame clones and drops some. The sample shows about 350,000 clones, approximately 86% of them seen only once.

The specimen was peripheral blood, collected in a trial of Ad26.COV2.S vaccine versus placebo. The V and J genes are TRBV28 and TRBJ2-7, with D maybe TRBD1 (6 bases). This TCR derives from a person between 18 and 65 years old who received the Ad26.COV2.S COVID-19 vaccine or a placebo. CDR3 nucleotides: TGTGCCAGCAGTATACAGGGATACGAGCAGTACTTC. Amino acid sequence: CASSIQGYEQYF.